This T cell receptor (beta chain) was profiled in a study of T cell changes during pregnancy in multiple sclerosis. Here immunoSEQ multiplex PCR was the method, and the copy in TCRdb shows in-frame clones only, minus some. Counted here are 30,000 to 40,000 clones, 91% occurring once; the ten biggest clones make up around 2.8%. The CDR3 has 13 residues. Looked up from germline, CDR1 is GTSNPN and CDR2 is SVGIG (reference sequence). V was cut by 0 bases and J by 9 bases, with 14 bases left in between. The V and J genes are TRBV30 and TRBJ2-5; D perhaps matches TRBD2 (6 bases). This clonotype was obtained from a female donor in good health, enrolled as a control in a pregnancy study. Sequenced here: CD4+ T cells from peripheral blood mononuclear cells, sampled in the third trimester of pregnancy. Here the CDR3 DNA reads TGTGCCTGGAGTGTGGCGGGCTCGGGGGCCCAGTACTTC. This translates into CAWSVAGSGAQYF.